These 10 T cell receptor beta chains originate from one sample sequenced in a study of T cell clonotyping in hematopoietic cell transplantation. This table comes from immunoSEQ multiplex PCR, and its TCRdb copy is limited to in-frame clones, with some not included. The sample has fewer than 6,000 clones, 72% seen once; the top ten hold roughly 29%. The sequencing here drew on PBMCs, taken 100 days after allogeneic stem cell transplant. Receptors originate from a female patient in her 50s who had an allogeneic stem cell transplant, so the T cells may come from the graft donor. Some clones in this sample may be carry-over from other donors' samples.

This sequence joins TRBV20-1 and TRBJ2-5, with D unresolved. The V end lost 3 bases, the J end lost 0 bases, and 2 bases lay between the germline ends. In germline, CDR1 is DFQATT, CDR2 SNEGSKA (reference sequence). This CDR3 is built from 11 residues. CDR3: CSASDQETQYF. The CDR3 DNA follows: TGCAGTGCTAGCGACCAAGAGACCCAGTACTTC.

This chain joins TRBV20-1 and TRBJ2-7; 11 nucleotides line up with TRBD1. Germline lookup yields CDR1 DFQATT and CDR2 SNEGSKA (reference sequence). The ends lost 7 bases at V and 6 bases at J; junction bases unmatched: 2. The length of the CDR3 is 11 residues. This CDR3 is CSGDRGTEQYF. The DNA of the CDR3 is TGCAGTGGGGACAGGGGGACCGAGCAGTACTTC.

The chain joins TRBV2 to TRBJ1-1, with D hard to call. Germline lookup yields CDR1 SNHLY and CDR2 FYNNEI. The CDR3 consists of 13 residues. The V and J ends lost 7 bases and 9 bases respectively, with 18 bases between them. This CDR3 reads CASILLGLGKAFF. CDR3 coding DNA: TGTGCCAGCATTCTGTTGGGCCTGGGGAAAGCTTTCTTT.

The chain uses TRBV6-1 and TRBJ2-5; TRBD2 might be the D (5 bases). The CDR3 contains 13 residues. Germline V gene sequence: CDR1 MNHNS, CDR2 SASEGT. V dropped 8 bases and J dropped 7 bases, with 17 bases sitting between them. CDR3 region: CASGPAARGTQYF. In DNA, the CDR3 is TGTGCCAGCGGACCCGCCGCCCGGGGGACCCAGTACTTC.

This clone is medium-sized. The rearrangement links TRBV7-6 to TRBJ2-1; TRBD1 is a possible D gene (5 bases). Germline CDR1 SGHVS, CDR2 FNYEAQ. Trimming removed 5 bases from V and 4 bases from J, with 15 bases in between. The CDR3 spans 15 residues. The CDR3 is CASSKGSGPYNEQFF. In DNA form, the CDR3 reads TGTGCCAGCAGCAAGGGGTCAGGGCCTTACAATGAGCAGTTCTTC.

This clone qualifies as hyperexpanded. The CDR3 loop is CASSPYSGVGQPQHF. As DNA, the CDR3 is TGTGCCAGCAGCCCCTACTCGGGGGTTGGGCAGCCCCAGCATTTT. The chain recombines TRBV9 with TRBJ1-5, with D maybe TRBD1 (5 bases). Germline-derived CDR1 and CDR2 are SGDLS and YYNGEE. V shed 4 bases and J shed 7 bases, with 18 bases lying between them. The CDR3 totals 15 residues.

This chain connects TRBV27 to TRBJ2-3; D is unresolved. CDR3 length: 13 residues. Per the germline V gene, CDR1 is MNHEY and CDR2 is SMNVEV (reference sequence). Trimming took 5 bases from V and 2 from J, leaving 8 bases between them. The CDR3 DNA sequence: TGTGCCAGCAGTCGACGATTCACAGATACGCAGTATTTT. This sequence encodes CASSRRFTDTQYF.

The CDR3 loop reads CASSSDRGPTDTQYF. In DNA, the CDR3 is TGTGCCAGCAGCTCCGACAGGGGGCCCACAGATACGCAGTATTTT. This chain links TRBV5-8 with TRBJ2-3; TRBD1 matches 10 bases. V lost 3 bases to trimming and J lost 2 bases; unmatched junction nucleotides: 3. Per the germline V gene, CDR1 is SGHTS and CDR2 is YDEGEE. The CDR3 is 15 residues long.

This chain connects TRBV2 to TRBJ1-1, with 8 bases matching TRBD1. Germline V gene sequence: CDR1 SNHLY, CDR2 FYNNEI. With V trimmed by 7 bases and J by 0 bases, 10 bases remained unmatched. The CDR3 spans 16 residues. For the CDR3, the DNA is TGTGCCAGCATCGGGGACAGGAGAGCAATGAACACTGAAGCTTTCTTT. Residues: CASIGDRRAMNTEAFF. Using reference TRBV2 and TRBJ1-1 for the parts outside the CDR3, the full variable domain is EPEVTQTPSHQVTQMGQEVILRCVPISNHLYFYWYRQILGQKVEFLVSFYNNEISEKSEIFDDQFSVERPDGSNFTLKIRSTKLEDSAMYFCASIGDRRAMNTEAFFGQGTRLTVV.

This clone is medium-sized within its sample. The genes are TRBV10-2 and TRBJ2-2; 10 positions agree with TRBD1. This CDR3 is 13 amino acids long. Trimming cost V 11 bases and J 4 bases; bases outside gene matches: 4. The germline gives CDR1 WSHSY, CDR2 SAAADI. The CDR3 DNA is TGCGCCTCCCGGGACAGGGGCACCGGGGAGCTGTTTTTT. Protein sequence: CASRDRGTGELFF.